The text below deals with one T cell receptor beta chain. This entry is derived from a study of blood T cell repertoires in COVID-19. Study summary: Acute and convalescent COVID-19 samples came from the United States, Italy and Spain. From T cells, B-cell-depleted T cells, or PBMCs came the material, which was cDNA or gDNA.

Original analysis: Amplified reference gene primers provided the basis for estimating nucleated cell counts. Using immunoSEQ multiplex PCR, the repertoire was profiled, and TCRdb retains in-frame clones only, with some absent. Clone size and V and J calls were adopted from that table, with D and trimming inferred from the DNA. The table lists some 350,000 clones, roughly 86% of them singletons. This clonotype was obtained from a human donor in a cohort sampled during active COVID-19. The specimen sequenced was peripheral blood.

The CDR3 DNA is TGTGCCTGGACAGGTAACACCGGGGAGCTGTTTTTT. This translates into CAWTGNTGELFF. V usage is TRBV30 and J usage is TRBJ2-2; D unresolved. The CDR3 covers 12 residues. Trimming left V 4 bases short and J 2 bases short, with 5 bases between. Germline V CDR1 and CDR2: GTSNPN, SVGIG (reference sequence). The full variable domain, rest sourced from reference TRBV30 and TRBJ2-2, is SQTIHQWPATLVQPVGSPLSLECTVEGTSNPNLYWYRQAAGRGLQLLFYSVGIGQISSEVPQNLSASRPQDRQFILSSKKLLLSDSGFYLCAWTGNTGELFFGEGSRLTVL.